A single T cell receptor beta chain is shown here with its context. The CDR3 is made up of 14 amino acids. The germline V gene encodes CDR1 MGHRA and CDR2 YSYEKL. V was shortened by 2 bases and J by 2 bases, with 9 bases between the two germline ends. The data were taken from a study of blood T cell repertoires in COVID-19. The overall study: T cells, B-cell-depleted T cells, or PBMCs provided the cDNA or gDNA that served as material.

The protocol was immunoSEQ multiplex PCR, while the TCRdb copy is restricted to in-frame clones and leaves out a portion. The data contain 95,000 to 110,000 clones, roughly nine tenths of them singletons. The chain has TRBV4-1 and TRBJ1-2; D is unresolved. This TCR was sampled from a human donor in a cohort sampled during active COVID-19. Specimen: peripheral blood. The CDR3 region has the DNA TGCGCCAGCAGCCAACTGGCGGCGAACTATGGCTACACCTTC. It translates to CASSQLAANYGYTF.